This is a list of T cell receptor beta chains from one sample in a study of cytomegalovirus exposure and HLA in healthy donors. The assay was immunoSEQ multiplex PCR, and TCRdb's table has in-frame clones only and misses some. This table holds 140,000 to 150,000 clones, 65% to 85% found once. Specimen: PBMCs. These receptors all come from a male donor in good health and CMV-seronegative. Each CDR3 is given with its conserved first and last residue. The D gene is left open where the match is weak. Some rows mark clone size as missing; the rest say once, few, many or name a class of expanded clone.

>TRBD2|-|TRBV6-5|TRBJ2-1
CASKTSPYNEQFF
TGTGCCAGCAAGACTAGCCCCTACAATGAGCAGTTCTTC
>-|-|TRBV6-1|TRBJ1-4
CAIRQGLASNEKLFF
TGTGCCATAAGGCAGGGGTTGGCCTCTAATGAAAAACTGTTTTTT
>-|-|TRBV5-4|TRBJ1-2
CASSLVEVRYGYTF
TGTGCCAGCAGCTTGGTCGAGGTTAGATATGGCTACACCTTC
>-|-|TRBV4-1|TRBJ1-4
CASNSIGQNEKLFF
TGCGCCAGCAACTCTATCGGACAGAATGAAAAACTGTTTTTT
>-|-|TRBV18|TRBJ1-3
CASSPPFGGTAGNTIYF
TGTGCCAGCTCACCACCGTTTGGGGGGACCGCTGGAAACACCATATATTTT
>TRBD1|once|TRBV2|TRBJ1-2
CASSGTGPYGYTF
TGTGCCAGCAGTGGGACAGGGCCCTATGGCTACACCTTC
>-|-|TRBV5-1|TRBJ1-1
CASSEASNTEAFF
TGCGCCAGCAGCGAGGCGTCGAACACTGAAGCTTTCTTT
>-|-|TRBV5-1|TRBJ2-7
CASTTRTDPYEQYF
TGCGCCAGCACCACCAGGACAGACCCCTACGAGCAGTACTTC
>-|-|TRBV27|TRBJ2-6
CASGTSGPGANVLTF
TGTGCCAGCGGGACAAGCGGCCCTGGGGCCAACGTCCTGACTTTC
>-|-|TRBV5-1|TRBJ1-2
CASSLVGPNYGYTF
TGCGCCAGCAGCTTGGTGGGGCCAAACTATGGCTACACCTTC